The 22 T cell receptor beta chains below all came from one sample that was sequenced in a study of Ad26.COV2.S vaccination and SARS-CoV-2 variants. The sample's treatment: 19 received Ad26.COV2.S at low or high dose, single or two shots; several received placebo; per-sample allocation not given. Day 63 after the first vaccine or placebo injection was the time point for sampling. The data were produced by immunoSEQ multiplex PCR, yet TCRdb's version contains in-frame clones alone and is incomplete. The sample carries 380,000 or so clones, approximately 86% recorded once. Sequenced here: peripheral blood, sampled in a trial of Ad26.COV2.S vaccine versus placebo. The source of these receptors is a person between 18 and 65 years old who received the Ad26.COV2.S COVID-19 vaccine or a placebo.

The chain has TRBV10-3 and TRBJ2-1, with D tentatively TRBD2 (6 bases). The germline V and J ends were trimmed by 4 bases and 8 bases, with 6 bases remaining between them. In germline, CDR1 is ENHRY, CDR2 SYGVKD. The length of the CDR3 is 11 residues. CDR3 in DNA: TGTGCCATCAGTGGGAGGGATGAGCAGTTCTTC. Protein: CAISGRDEQFF.

CDR3 nucleotide sequence: TGTGCCAGTAGCCGCGGACTAGCGGCCTCCTACGAGCAGTACTTC. Translating it yields CASSRGLAASYEQYF. The chain joins TRBV19 to TRBJ2-7; 10 bases are shared with TRBD2. V trimming: 6 bases; J trimming: 0 bases; junction bases outside the gene matches: 5. The CDR3 runs to 15 residues. Germline values: CDR1 LNHDA, CDR2 SQIVND (reference sequence).

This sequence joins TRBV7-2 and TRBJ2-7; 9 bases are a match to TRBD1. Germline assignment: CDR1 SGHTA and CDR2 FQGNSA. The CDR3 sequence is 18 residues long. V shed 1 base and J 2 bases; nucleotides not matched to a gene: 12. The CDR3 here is CASSLDSRDRGETYEQYF. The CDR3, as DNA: TGTGCCAGCAGCTTAGATTCACGAGACAGGGGGGAGACCTACGAGCAGTACTTC.

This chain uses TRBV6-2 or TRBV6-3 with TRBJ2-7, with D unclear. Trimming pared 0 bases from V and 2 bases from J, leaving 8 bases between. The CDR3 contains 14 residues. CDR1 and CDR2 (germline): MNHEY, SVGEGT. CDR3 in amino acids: CASSYSSVTYEQYF. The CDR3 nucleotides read TGTGCCAGCAGTTACTCTTCCGTAACCTACGAGCAGTACTTC.

This CDR3 is CASSSASFLIDGYTF. The CDR3 DNA follows: TGTGCCAGCAGCAGCGCCTCTTTTCTTATCGATGGCTACACCTTC. The rearrangement links TRBV11-2 to TRBJ1-2, with D unresolved. The CDR3 runs to 15 residues. Trimming took off 5 bases at V and 6 bases at J, with 19 bases between the two ends. Per germline, CDR1 SGHAT and CDR2 FQNNGV.

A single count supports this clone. Here the CDR3 reads CASSRDRATDTQYF. The CDR3 nucleotides are TGTGCCAGCAGCCGGGACAGGGCCACAGATACGCAGTATTTT. V is TRBV7-2 and J is TRBJ2-3, with 9 bases that match TRBD1. J lost 2 bases, V lost 5 bases, and 2 bases had no gene match. Germline V CDR1 and CDR2: SGHTA, FQGNSA. The CDR3 loop spans 14 amino acids.

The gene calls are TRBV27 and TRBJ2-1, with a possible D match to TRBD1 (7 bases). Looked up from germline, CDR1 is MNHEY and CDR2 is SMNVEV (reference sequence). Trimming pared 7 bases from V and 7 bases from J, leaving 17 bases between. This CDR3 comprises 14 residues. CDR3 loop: CASNVYPGGNEQFF. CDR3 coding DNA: TGTGCCAGCAACGTCTACCCAGGGGGGAATGAGCAGTTCTTC.

The CDR3 DNA is TGTGCCAGCAGTGGATTTGGGCTCAGCACAGATACGCAGTATTTT. Translation: CASSGFGLSTDTQYF. This chain joins TRBV2 and TRBJ2-3; D remains unclear. CDR1 is SNHLY and CDR2 is FYNNEI in the germline V gene. Trimming cost V 4 bases and J 0 bases, with 11 bases left between them. The CDR3 contains 15 residues. Full variable domain (outside the CDR3, taken from reference TRBV2 and TRBJ2-3): EPEVTQTPSHQVTQMGQEVILRCVPISNHLYFYWYRQILGQKVEFLVSFYNNEISEKSEIFDDQFSVERPDGSNFTLKIRSTKLEDSAMYFCASSGFGLSTDTQYFGPGTRLTVL.

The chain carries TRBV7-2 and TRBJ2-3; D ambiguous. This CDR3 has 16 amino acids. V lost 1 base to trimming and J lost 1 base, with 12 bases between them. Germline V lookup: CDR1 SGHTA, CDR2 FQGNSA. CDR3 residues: CASSLVAVGGTDTQYF. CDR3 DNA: TGTGCCAGCAGCTTAGTGGCGGTAGGAGGCACAGATACGCAGTATTTT.

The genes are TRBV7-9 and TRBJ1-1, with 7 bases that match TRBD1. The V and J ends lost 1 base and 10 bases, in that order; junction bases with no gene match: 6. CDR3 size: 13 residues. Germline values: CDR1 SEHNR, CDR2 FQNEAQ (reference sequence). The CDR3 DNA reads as TGTGCCAGCAGCTTAGAAGGCTACAGGGGAGCTTTCTTT. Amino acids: CASSLEGYRGAFF.

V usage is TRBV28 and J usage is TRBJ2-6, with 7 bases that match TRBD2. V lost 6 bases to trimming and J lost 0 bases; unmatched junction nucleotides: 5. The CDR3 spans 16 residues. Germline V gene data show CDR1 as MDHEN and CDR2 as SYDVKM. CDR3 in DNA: TGTGCCAGCAGGACTAGCCGGAGCTCTGGGGCCAACGTCCTGACTTTC. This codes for CASRTSRSSGANVLTF.

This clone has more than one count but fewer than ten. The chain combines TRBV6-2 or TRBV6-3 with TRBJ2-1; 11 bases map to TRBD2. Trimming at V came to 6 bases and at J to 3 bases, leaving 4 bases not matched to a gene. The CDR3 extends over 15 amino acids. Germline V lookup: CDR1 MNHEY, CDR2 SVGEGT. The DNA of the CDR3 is TGTGCCAGCAGCAAAGGGACTAGCGGCTACAATGAGCAGTTCTTC. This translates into CASSKGTSGYNEQFF.

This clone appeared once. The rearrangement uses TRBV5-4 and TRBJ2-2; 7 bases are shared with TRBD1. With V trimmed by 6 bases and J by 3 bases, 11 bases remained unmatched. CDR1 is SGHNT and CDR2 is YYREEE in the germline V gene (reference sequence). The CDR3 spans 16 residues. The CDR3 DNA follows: TGTGCCAGCACCCCAGGGGGAAAGGTTGACACCGGGGAGCTGTTTTTT. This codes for CASTPGGKVDTGELFF.

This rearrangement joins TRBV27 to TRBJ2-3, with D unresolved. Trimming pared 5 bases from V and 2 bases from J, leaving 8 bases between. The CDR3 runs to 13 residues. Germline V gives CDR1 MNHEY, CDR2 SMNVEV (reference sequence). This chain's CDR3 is CASSPPNTDTQYF. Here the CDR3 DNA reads TGTGCCAGCAGTCCCCCGAACACAGATACGCAGTATTTT.

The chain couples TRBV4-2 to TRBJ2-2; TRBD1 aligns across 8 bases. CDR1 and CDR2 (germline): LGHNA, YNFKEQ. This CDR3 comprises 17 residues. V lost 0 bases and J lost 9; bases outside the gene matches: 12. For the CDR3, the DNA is TGTGCCAGCAGCCAAGATTGGCAGGGGGCCGTAAGCCGGGAGCTGTTTTTT. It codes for CASSQDWQGAVSRELFF.

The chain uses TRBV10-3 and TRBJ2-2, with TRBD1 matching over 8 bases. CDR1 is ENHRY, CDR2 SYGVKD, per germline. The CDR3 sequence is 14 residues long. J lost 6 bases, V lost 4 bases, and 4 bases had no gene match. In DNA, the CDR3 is TGTGCCATCAGTGGGACAGGGTACCCCGGGGAGCTGTTTTTT. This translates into CAISGTGYPGELFF.

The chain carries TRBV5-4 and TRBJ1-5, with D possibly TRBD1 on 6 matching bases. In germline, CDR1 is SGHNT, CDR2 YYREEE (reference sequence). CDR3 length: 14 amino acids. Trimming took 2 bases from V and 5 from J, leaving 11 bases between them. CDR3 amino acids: CASSLGAGDQPQHF. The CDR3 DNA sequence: TGTGCCAGCAGCTTAGGGGCAGGGGATCAGCCCCAGCATTTT.

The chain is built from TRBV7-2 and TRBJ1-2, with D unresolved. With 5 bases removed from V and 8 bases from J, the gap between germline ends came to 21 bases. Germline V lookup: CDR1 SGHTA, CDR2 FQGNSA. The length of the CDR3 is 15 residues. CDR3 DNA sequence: TGTGCCAGCAGCCTAAACCCGACAAGGGAGGGCGGCTACACCTTC. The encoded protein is CASSLNPTREGGYTF.

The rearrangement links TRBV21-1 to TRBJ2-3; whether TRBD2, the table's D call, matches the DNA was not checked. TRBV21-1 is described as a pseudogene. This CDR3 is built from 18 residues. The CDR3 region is CASSTSLAGGPSTDTQYF. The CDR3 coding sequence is TGTGCCAGCAGCACGTCGCTAGCGGGGGGGCCTAGCACAGATACGCAGTATTTT.

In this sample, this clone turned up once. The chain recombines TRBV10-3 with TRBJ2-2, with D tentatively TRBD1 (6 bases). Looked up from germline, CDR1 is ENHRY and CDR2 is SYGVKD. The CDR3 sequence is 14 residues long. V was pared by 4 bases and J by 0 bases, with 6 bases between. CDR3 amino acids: CAISGTANTGELFF. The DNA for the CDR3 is TGTGCCATCAGTGGGACAGCGAACACCGGGGAGCTGTTTTTT.

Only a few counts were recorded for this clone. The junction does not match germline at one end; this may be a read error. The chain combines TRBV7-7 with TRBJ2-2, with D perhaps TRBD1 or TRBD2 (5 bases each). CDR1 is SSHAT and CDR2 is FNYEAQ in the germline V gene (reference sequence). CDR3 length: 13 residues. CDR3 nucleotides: TGTGCTAGCAGCCCTGGGACCACCGGGGAGCTGTTTTTT. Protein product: CASSPGTTGELFF.

DNA for the CDR3: TGTGCCAGCAGCCGACAGGGCTCCTACAATGAGCAGTTCTTC. Amino acid sequence: CASSRQGSYNEQFF. V is TRBV7-9 and J is TRBJ2-1; TRBD1 aligns across 7 bases. Losses at the gene ends were 5 bases for V and 0 bases for J; bases not matched to a gene: 1. The CDR3 has 14 residues. The germline V gene has CDR1 SEHNR and CDR2 FQNEAQ (reference sequence).